Listed below are T cell receptor beta chains from one sample, sequenced in a study of blood T cell repertoires in COVID-19. Profiling relied on immunoSEQ multiplex PCR, and the TCRdb table lists in-frame clones only, not all of them. The sample holds under 250,000 clones, about nine tenths seen once. Sequenced: peripheral blood. The receptors originated from a man between 60 and 70 years old who had recovered from COVID-19. Each CDR3 is given with its conserved first and last residue. A D gene is named only where the DNA matches it firmly. Clone size is shown for a subset of rows, as once, few, many or a class of expanded clone.

V gene	D gene	J gene	clone size	CDR3 DNA	CDR3 protein
TRBV5-6	-	TRBJ2-7	-	TGTGCCAGCAGCTTGGGACGCTGGCCTAGCTCCTACGAGCAGTACTTC	CASSLGRWPSSYEQYF
TRBV9	-	TRBJ1-2	-	TGTGCCAGCAGCGTTGCAATTCAGGGGGGCTACACCTTC	CASSVAIQGGYTF
TRBV5-1	-	TRBJ1-5	once	TGCGCCAGCAGCTTGGGGGGCTCTCGGCCCCAGCATTTT	CASSLGGSRPQHF
TRBV6-2/TRBV6-3	TRBD1	TRBJ2-7	-	TGTGCCAGCACCCCAGGGGGAAGCTCCTACGAGCAGTACTTC	CASTPGGSSYEQYF
TRBV2	TRBD1	TRBJ1-1	few	TGTGAACAGGGGACGGACACTGAAGCTTTCTTT	CEQGTDTEAFF
TRBV7-2	-	TRBJ2-7	-	TGTGCCAGCAGCTTGTTAGGAGGTCCCTACGAGCAGTACTTC	CASSLLGGPYEQYF
TRBV6-6	-	TRBJ2-1	-	TGTGCCAGCACCGAGGCCTACAATGAGCAGTTCTTC	CASTEAYNEQFF
TRBV5-4	-	TRBJ2-7	-	TGTGCCAGCAGCTCGCCAGCGGGCGGCCCCTACGAGCAGTACTTC	CASSSPAGGPYEQYF
TRBV10-1	TRBD2	TRBJ2-7	few	TGCGCCAACAAGACTAGCGGGAGGGTTAAAGTGTTCGAGCAGTACTTC	CANKTSGRVKVFEQYF
TRBV9	TRBD2	TRBJ2-3	-	TGTGCCAGCGACGGCGGGGGATCGGATACGCAGTATTTT	CASDGGGSDTQYF
TRBV7-9	-	TRBJ1-4	-	TGTGCCAGCAGCTTAGGGGGGGTGACTAATGAAAAACTGTTTTTT	CASSLGGVTNEKLFF
TRBV6-6	-	TRBJ2-2	-	TGTGCCAGCAGTTATACAGTCACCGGGGAGCTGTTTTTT	CASSYTVTGELFF
TRBV19	-	TRBJ2-2	-	TGTGCCAGTAGGAGGGTCCTTAGTCGTGGAACCGGGGAGCTGTTTTTT	CASRRVLSRGTGELFF
TRBV28	-	TRBJ2-2	-	TGTGCCAGCAGGGCCCTCAGTGGATTCGGGGACACCGGGGAGCTGTTTTTT	CASRALSGFGDTGELFF
TRBV5-6	TRBD2	TRBJ2-3	-	TGTGCCAGCAGCTCTACCGGGACTAGGGTTATAGATACGCAGTATTTT	CASSSTGTRVIDTQYF
TRBV6-6	TRBD2	TRBJ2-4	once	TGTGCCAGCAGGGACTATGGGGGGGGAGGGAAAAACATTCAGTACTTC	CASRDYGGGGKNIQYF
TRBV6-6	TRBD1	TRBJ2-7	-	TGTGCCAGCAGTTACTCCGGACAGGGCTACGAGCAGTACTTC	CASSYSGQGYEQYF
TRBV7-3	-	TRBJ2-7	-	TGTGCCAGCAGCTTAAAAGCGGAGGGAAATTACGAGCAGTACTTC	CASSLKAEGNYEQYF
TRBV6-6	TRBD1	TRBJ1-1	-	TGTGCCAGCAGTCCACTGGCGGGACAGAGTTTTAAGAACACTGAAGCTTTCTTT	CASSPLAGQSFKNTEAFF
TRBV7-9	-	TRBJ2-1	once	TGTGCCAGCAGCTTACTACAGAGCTCCTACAATGAGCAGTTCTTC	CASSLLQSSYNEQFF
TRBV5-1	TRBD2	TRBJ2-3	-	TGCGCCAGCAGCTTGGGGGTAGCGGGCTCTAGCACAGATACGCAGTATTTT	CASSLGVAGSSTDTQYF
TRBV29-1	TRBD1	TRBJ1-1	-	TGCAGCGTCGGACAGGGGGCCTTTGGCACTGAAGCTTTCTTT	CSVGQGAFGTEAFF
TRBV3-1/TRBV3-2	-	TRBJ2-3	-	TGTGCCAGCAGCCAGGGGGGGGGCCTAGGTACGCAGTATTTT	CASSQGGGLGTQYF
TRBV28	TRBD1	TRBJ1-5	-	TGTGCCAGCACGGAGGGGGCCCAGGCAGGCAATCAGCCCCAGCATTTT	CASTEGAQAGNQPQHF
TRBV4-2	TRBD2	TRBJ2-5	-	TGTGCCAGCAGCCAAGATCCTAGCGGGGGGGTAAAAGAGACCCAGTACTTC	CASSQDPSGGVKETQYF
TRBV19	TRBD1	TRBJ1-2	-	TGTGCCAGTAGTTTCCTACAGGGGGCGGACTATGGCTACACCTTC	CASSFLQGADYGYTF
TRBV28	TRBD1	TRBJ1-2	few	TGTGCCAGCAGTCCAGACAGGGGTGGCTACACCTTC	CASSPDRGGYTF
TRBV4-2	-	TRBJ1-3	-	TGTGCCAGCAGCCAAGTGGCCGCTGGAAACACCATATATTTT	CASSQVAAGNTIYF
TRBV5-1	TRBD2	TRBJ2-7	-	TGCGCCAGCAGCTTGGGGTTCGGCGGGAGGGTGCCCTCGAGAGAGCAGTACTTC	CASSLGFGGRVPSREQYF
TRBV23-1	TRBD1	TRBJ1-5	few	TGCGCCAGCAGTCCGGGGACAGGCAATCAGCCCCAGCATTTT	CASSPGTGNQPQHF
TRBV18	TRBD1	TRBJ1-5	few	TGTGCCAGCTCGTTTGGGACAGGGGGCAATCAGCCCCAGCATTTT	CASSFGTGGNQPQHF
TRBV25-1	TRBD1	TRBJ1-2	-	TGTGCCAGCCGACCAAACAGGGGGCAAGGAAACTATGGCTACACCTTC	CASRPNRGQGNYGYTF
TRBV10-1	TRBD2	TRBJ2-5	-	TGCGCCAGCAGTGAGTCGAGCCTAGCGGGAGAGACCCAGTACTTC	CASSESSLAGETQYF
TRBV11-2	TRBD2	TRBJ2-7	-	TGTGCCAGCAGGAGACTAGCGGGAGCCGAGCAGTACTTC	CASRRLAGAEQYF
TRBV20-1	-	TRBJ2-4	-	TGCAGTGCCCGGGACTTAAACATTCAGTACTTC	CSARDLNIQYF
TRBV3-1/TRBV3-2	-	TRBJ2-7	-	TGTGCCAGCAGCCAGGGGGACTTGCGGGGGCTTTACGAGCAGTACTTC	CASSQGDLRGLYEQYF
TRBV2	TRBD1	TRBJ1-5	once	TGTGCCAGCAGACAGGGGGCGGGAAGGCCCCAGCATTTT	CASRQGAGRPQHF
TRBV18	TRBD2	TRBJ2-1	-	TGTGCCAGCTCACCCGGGCGGGAGTACTACAATGAGCAGTTCTTC	CASSPGREYYNEQFF
TRBV20-1	-	TRBJ1-1	-	TGCAGTGCTAGTGAGGCGAACACTGAAGCTTTCTTT	CSASEANTEAFF
TRBV11-2	TRBD2	TRBJ2-3	-	TGTGCCAGCAGCACTGGGACTAGCGGGGGTGATACGCAGTATTTT	CASSTGTSGGDTQYF
TRBV19	-	TRBJ1-1	-	TGTGCGGCGAAGGGAGGCGGTCACACTGAAGCTTTCTTT	CAAKGGGHTEAFF
TRBV6-5	-	TRBJ1-5	-	TGTGCCAGCAGCCGGACCGGACACAATAATCAGCCCCAGCATTTT	CASSRTGHNNQPQHF
TRBV18	TRBD1	TRBJ1-6	-	TGTGCCAGCTCACCAGCGGGGACAGGGAATTCACCCCTCCACTTT	CASSPAGTGNSPLHF
TRBV7-2	-	TRBJ2-7	once	TGTGCCAGCAAACTTCAGGGTTCCCCCATCTACGAGCAGTACTTC	CASKLQGSPIYEQYF
TRBV9	-	TRBJ1-1	-	TGTGCCAGCAGCGTGGGGGCACCGGACACTGAAGCTTTCTTT	CASSVGAPDTEAFF
TRBV18	-	TRBJ2-3	-	TGTGCCAGCTCACGGGACTTCCACACCGATACGCAGTATTTT	CASSRDFHTDTQYF
TRBV27	-	TRBJ1-3	once	TGTGCCAGCAGTTCCGGTGCTGGAAACACCATATATTTT	CASSSGAGNTIYF
TRBV19	-	TRBJ2-1	-	TGTGCCAGTAGTACCTACACAGGGAACAATGAGCAGTTCTTC	CASSTYTGNNEQFF
TRBV19	TRBD2	TRBJ2-1	-	TGTGCCAGTAACCTAGCGGGAGGTTTGAATGAGCAGTTCTTC	CASNLAGGLNEQFF
TRBV9	-	TRBJ2-7	once	TGTGCCAGCAGCGTTCAAACAGGGCCTTACGAGCAGTACTTC	CASSVQTGPYEQYF
TRBV7-2	TRBD2	TRBJ2-7	-	TGTGCCAGCAGCTTACGGACTAGCTCCTACGAGCAGTACTTC	CASSLRTSSYEQYF
TRBV11-2	TRBD1	TRBJ2-7	-	TGTGCCAGCAGCCTCGGACAGGGTGGGACAACGGGGATGGGCGAGCAGTACTTC	CASSLGQGGTTGMGEQYF
TRBV5-4	TRBD1	TRBJ2-5	-	TGTGCCAGCAGCCGGGACAGTAAACCCGCGGGAGAGACCCAGTACTTC	CASSRDSKPAGETQYF
TRBV3-1/TRBV3-2	TRBD1	TRBJ2-7	-	TGTGCCAGCAGCCAGGCCGGGACAGGGGTTTACGAGCAGTACTTC	CASSQAGTGVYEQYF
TRBV29-1	TRBD1	TRBJ1-1	-	TGCAGCGTTTACGTCAGGGGGCGCAGGACTGAAGCTTTCTTT	CSVYVRGRRTEAFF